This T cell receptor beta chain was recovered during a study of T cells in Graves' hyperthyroidism and ophthalmopathy. The study, taken as a whole, reports: Blood also contained most expanded thyroid clonotypes above 0.001.

The study excluded patients with uncontrolled infection, other autoimmune disease, pregnancy or lactation. This CDR3 has 11 residues. The germline gives CDR1 SGHTS, CDR2 YDEGEE. V was clipped by 6 bases and J by 11 bases, with 15 bases between them. Points on this clonotype: Its target is unknown.

What was amplified from RNA transcripts were TCR beta CDR3 regions. When the TCR CDR3 underwent first-round RT-PCR, the HTBI primer set was used. TCRdb re-called the multiplex PCR reads with MiXCR, one entry per CDR3 protein. The profile shows around 35,000 distinct CDR3 sequences, about 52% of them singletons. This TCR was sampled from a woman between 35 and 50 years old with Graves' ophthalmopathy. Sequenced input: blood. The chain combines TRBV5-8 with TRBJ2-7, with D perhaps matching TRBD1 or TRBD2 (7 bases each). CDR3 nucleotide sequence: TGTGCCAGCACCCAGGGGGGGGGGAAGTACTTC. Translating gives CASTQGGGKYF.